This note documents a single T cell receptor (beta chain) sequence. No cognate antigen has been identified for it. The input lacks base qualities; no much larger clone sits a single base away. CDR1 and CDR2, per the germline V gene, are SQVTM and ANQGSEA. The V end gives up 4 bases and the J end 0 bases, leaving 5 bases in the junction not matched to a gene. Including cysteine and phenylalanine, the CDR3 has 15 amino acids. Of the read, only the CDR3 DNA is kept; its 45 bases are in frame from base 1. The source of the sample is a study of shared clonotypes between healthy human individuals (dated by TCRdb to the early 2020s). Turning to the overall study: The cohort included a few men and a couple of women between 18 and 49 years of age. Leukapheresis yielded between about 0.94 and 9.5 billion PBMCs per donor. For each donor, three plates each were used for CD4 naive and CD4 memory, two plates were used for CD8 naive, and one plate was used for CD8 memory. The study deeply sequenced blood TCR repertoires of roughly five healthy adults to estimate repertoire size and the extent of clonotype sharing between individuals. To increase sequencing depth and limit assay-specific biases, TCR repertoire library preparation and sequencing were carried out by different laboratories using diverse techniques.

General findings and caveats noted by the study authors: The genetic and exposure-history diversity represented was limited by the small number of donors. Compared with non-shared clonotypes, clonotypes shared by all four sorted-subset donors had higher generation probabilities. Larger estimated clonotype richness was generally found for naive subsets than for memory subsets. Based on pairwise subsampling, the degree of clonotype sharing among donors was expected to be affected by sequencing depth. Rarefaction of sorted-subset datasets indicated incomplete sequencing despite the large sequencing depth. When several donors were compared, the shared fraction of clonotypes was about 5% for naive CD4, 3% to 4% for naive CD8, 2.3% for memory CD4, and under 0.5% for memory CD8. Only blood was sampled, and tissue TCR repertoires likely differ from those in blood.

For the CD8 naive samples, CD45RO-negative cells were positively selected for CCR7, yielding a CD45RA+CCR7+ population from which TemRA cells were excluded. The donors were healthy, HIV-negative adults who had no recently reported acute infections or vaccinations. Every donor was a Caucasian adult residing in Nashville, Tennessee, USA. Blood was collected by leukapheresis, and PBMCs were isolated by Ficoll-Histopaque density gradient centrifugation and then cryopreserved in liquid nitrogen vapor phase. Analytical flow cytometry was used to check the purity and quantity of each magnetically sorted T cell population. From each sorted fraction, genomic DNA was isolated and quantified by UV absorbance on a Nanodrop 2000c. Using the deep immunoSEQ assay, TCR CDR3 regions were amplified from genomic DNA by multiplex PCR. For each cell subset, the extracted genomic DNA was distributed evenly across all wells of several immunoSEQ 96-well plates, and each plate served as one replicate. For sorted subsets, 150 to 250 ng genomic DNA, equal to approximately 30,000 T cell genomes, was loaded into each replicate PCR. The purified libraries were quantified using a Qubit 3.0 fluorometer, sized with a Bioanalyzer 2100, and then quantified again using the KAPA Library Quantification kit. A separate single-read 150-cycle Illumina NextSeq 550 flow cell was used to sequence each immunoSEQ 96-well plate. The paper's processing steps were these. Because the immunoSEQ output held only junctional sequences and lacked quality scores, the filtering could not match the filtering applied to full-length reads. Sequences were annotated with PyIR, a Python wrapper for IgBLAST v1.9, and V/J genes and CDR3 were assigned using IMGT germline references. Reads were removed for weak V/J assignments (E-value above 1e-6), missing CDR3, stop codons, out-of-frame junctions, or ambiguous translated residues. V3J clonotypes were defined by identical inferred V gene, J gene, and CDR3 amino acid sequence. Percentage overlap between repertoires was calculated by dividing the number of shared unique clonotypes by the size of the smaller repertoire. Three approaches were used to assess repertoire richness: RTK rarefaction, the Chao1 estimator, and Recon v2.1 estimates of unobserved clonotypes. Generation probabilities for all TCRbeta clonotypes obtained by the gDNA method from several donors were computed using OLGA. In TCRdb, the immuneACCESS table is reduced to in-frame sequences with V and J assigned. These tables do not hold every clone; where another copy was compared, an unresolved V gene accounts for under half, and the others remain unexplained. D and trimming come from the DNA, and the V and J calls and clone size come from that table. The sample has roughly 2.1 million clones on record, roughly 91% of them singletons. The ten largest clones take up over 1.5% of the sample.

The sample was naive CD8+ T cells from PBMCs. What the cell subset or site label conveys for this sample: CD45RA+CCR7+. The rearrangement joined TRBV29-1 to TRBJ1-3; TRBD1 matches 8 bases in the middle. This receptor was identified in a man between 18 and 29 years old in good health. Some clones in this sample may be carry-over from other donors' samples. The sequenced DNA: TGCAGCGTTGTCCTGGGGACAGGCTCTGGAAACACCATATATTTT. Translation gives CSVVLGTGSGNTIYF.